The 24 T cell receptor beta chains in this list originate from one sample, sequenced in a study of blood T cell repertoires in COVID-19. Sequencing was performed with immunoSEQ multiplex PCR; in TCRdb, only in-frame clones are kept and a portion is missing. The table includes over 140,000 clones, around 73% detected once. Sequencing was performed on peripheral blood. The receptors were sampled from a woman between 45 and 65 years old with active or convalescent COVID-19.

The rearrangement links TRBV2 to TRBJ1-2, with 9 bases fitting TRBD1. Trimming at V came to 3 bases and at J to 6 bases, leaving 11 bases not matched to a gene. CDR3 length: 16 residues. The germline V gene has CDR1 SNHLY and CDR2 FYNNEI. The CDR3 here is CASSDQPPTGGHGYTF. The CDR3 DNA follows: TGTGCCAGCAGTGACCAACCGCCAACAGGGGGCCATGGCTACACCTTC. The full variable domain, its missing parts supplied by reference TRBV2 and TRBJ1-2, is EPEVTQTPSHQVTQMGQEVILRCVPISNHLYFYWYRQILGQKVEFLVSFYNNEISEKSEIFDDQFSVERPDGSNFTLKIRSTKLEDSAMYFCASSDQPPTGGHGYTFGSGTRLTVV.

The chain joins TRBV20-1 to TRBJ2-7; D call uncertain. Germline V CDR1 and CDR2: DFQATT, SNEGSKA (reference sequence). This CDR3 is built from 11 residues. Deletions cut 0 bases from V and 2 bases from J, with 2 bases between. CDR3 sequence reads: CSARDTYEQYF. The CDR3 DNA follows: TGCAGTGCTAGAGATACCTACGAGCAGTACTTC.

The chain links TRBV5-5 to TRBJ1-1, with a weak D call TRBD1 (5 bases). The CDR3 spans 16 residues. Germline CDR1 SGHKS, CDR2 YYEKEE (reference sequence). Trimming stripped 4 bases from V and 0 bases from J, with 16 bases between. The CDR3 spells CASSLSLGQLNTEAFF. The CDR3 region has the DNA TGTGCCAGCAGCCTGTCGCTTGGACAACTGAACACTGAAGCTTTCTTT.

In this sample, this clone turned up once. The rearrangement links TRBV4-2 to TRBJ1-1; no clear D gene. Germline V gene sequence: CDR1 LGHNA, CDR2 YNFKEQ. The CDR3 is made up of 15 amino acids. The ends were cut back, 0 bases at V and 0 bases at J, with 8 bases in the middle. CDR3 amino acids: CASSQDLAMNTEAFF. CDR3 DNA sequence: TGTGCCAGCAGCCAAGATTTGGCAATGAACACTGAAGCTTTCTTT.

This clone was observed a few times. The chain has TRBV28 and TRBJ1-5, with 10 bases identical to TRBD1. CDR3 length: 19 residues. The V segment lost 2 bases and the J segment 4 bases; nucleotides outside the gene matches: 14. CDR1 is MDHEN, CDR2 SYDVKM, per germline. The CDR3 reads CASSLEISEWTGGNQPQHF. CDR3 nucleotide sequence: TGTGCCAGCAGTTTAGAAATATCGGAATGGACAGGGGGGAATCAGCCCCAGCATTTT. The full variable domain, in which reference TRBV28 and TRBJ1-5 provide the parts outside the CDR3, is DVKVTQSSRYLVKRTGEKVFLECVQDMDHENMFWYRQDPGLGLRLIYFSYDVKMKEKGDIPEGYSVSREKKERFSLILESASTNQTSMYLCASSLEISEWTGGNQPQHFGDGTRLSIL.

The V and J genes are TRBV27 and TRBJ2-1; the match to TRBD1 covers 10 bases. V lost 6 bases and J lost 7; bases outside the gene matches: 9. Germline CDR1 and CDR2: MNHEY and SMNVEV (reference sequence). CDR3 length: 15 amino acids. The CDR3 here is CASRPPGQGRNEQFF. The DNA of the CDR3 is TGTGCCAGCAGGCCTCCGGGACAGGGGAGGAATGAGCAGTTCTTC.

The CDR3 protein is CASSPSLYRGTDTQYF. The CDR3 DNA sequence: TGTGCCAGCTCACCAAGCCTATATCGGGGCACAGATACGCAGTATTTT. This chain links TRBV18 with TRBJ2-3, with D unresolved. Trimming left V 2 bases short and J 1 base short, with 13 bases between. CDR3 length equals 16 residues. Germline loops: CDR1 KGHSH, CDR2 LQKENI.

V gene TRBV29-1 combines with J gene TRBJ2-7; 7 positions agree with TRBD1. This CDR3 is built from 12 residues. CDR1 is SQVTM and CDR2 is ANQGSEA in the germline V gene. The V and J ends lost 5 bases and 3 bases, in that order; junction bases with no gene match: 4. In nucleotides, the CDR3 is TGCAGCGTTTCGGCAGGGGGCTACGAGCAGTACTTC. This sequence encodes CSVSAGGYEQYF.

The genes are TRBV19 and TRBJ1-3, with D maybe TRBD1 (6 bases). Germline V gives CDR1 LNHDA, CDR2 SQIVND (reference sequence). V shed 6 bases and J shed 0 bases, with 15 bases lying between them. This CDR3 comprises 16 residues. CDR3 nucleotide sequence: TGTGCCAGTAGGACTCTCAGGGGAAACTCTGGAAACACCATATATTTT. Its protein product is CASRTLRGNSGNTIYF. Complete variable domain (other parts from reference TRBV19 and TRBJ1-3): DGGITQSPKYLFRKEGQNVTLSCEQNLNHDAMYWYRQDPGQGLRLIYYSQIVNDFQKGDIAEGYSVSREKKESFPLTVTSAQKNPTAFYLCASRTLRGNSGNTIYFGEGSWLTVV.

The chain employs TRBV11-1 and TRBJ2-7; D ambiguous. This CDR3 region has 14 residues. V was shortened by 2 bases and J by 9 bases, with 17 bases between the two germline ends. Germline V gene sequence: CDR1 SGHAT, CDR2 FQDESV (reference sequence). CDR3: CASSLTELVKSQYF. CDR3 sequence (DNA): TGTGCCAGCAGCTTAACTGAACTGGTGAAGTCGCAGTACTTC.

The chain recombines TRBV7-6 with TRBJ2-7; TRBD2 matches 11 bases. V was pared by 3 bases and J by 3 bases, with 7 bases of the junction left unmatched. Per germline, CDR1 SGHVS and CDR2 FNYEAQ. The CDR3 has 16 residues. CDR3 protein: CASSLLPSGGNYEQYF. CDR3 coding DNA: TGTGCCAGCAGCTTGCTACCTAGCGGGGGGAACTACGAGCAGTACTTC.

The table lists this clone with a few counts. J is TRBJ1-4 and V is TRBV6-5; no reliable D call. The germline V and J ends were trimmed by 7 bases and 8 bases, with 20 bases remaining between them. Looked up from germline, CDR1 is MNHEY and CDR2 is SVGAGI. This CDR3 has 15 amino acids. Written as DNA, the CDR3 is TGTGCCAGCACCCACACGGGTGGGTCTGGGGAAAAACTGTTTTTT. It yields the protein CASTHTGGSGEKLFF.

The chain has TRBV7-3 and TRBJ2-1; 10 bases line up with TRBD2. The CDR3 loop spans 14 amino acids. V lost 5 bases, J lost 6 bases, and 4 bases stayed unmatched. Germline CDR1 is SGHTA and CDR2 is FQGTGA. The CDR3 spells CASSLSGGANEQFF. CDR3 in DNA: TGTGCCAGCAGCCTAAGCGGGGGGGCCAATGAGCAGTTCTTC.

Written as DNA, the CDR3 is TGTGCCAGCAGCTTAGGCCAGGGAGGCGACACTGAAGCTTTCTTT. Amino acid sequence: CASSLGQGGDTEAFF. The chain uses TRBV7-6 and TRBJ1-1, with a possible D match to TRBD1 (5 bases). CDR1 and CDR2 (germline): SGHVS, FNYEAQ. V shed 1 base and J shed 3 bases, with 12 bases lying between them. The CDR3 runs 15 residues.

This sequence joins TRBV6-5 and TRBJ1-2; D is perhaps TRBD1 (5 bases). CDR1 is MNHEY and CDR2 is SVGAGI in the germline V gene. CDR3 length: 13 amino acids. The V end was cut by 5 bases, the J end by 0 bases, with 7 bases between. CDR3 loop: CASSPTANYGYTF. The DNA for the CDR3 is TGTGCCAGCAGTCCGACAGCTAACTATGGCTACACCTTC.

The J gene is TRBJ1-2, the V gene TRBV6-1; D gene ambiguous. The germline V gene encodes CDR1 MNHNS and CDR2 SASEGT. This CDR3 spans 14 amino acids. The V end was cut by 2 bases, the J end by 3 bases, with 10 bases between. CDR3 sequence (DNA): TGTGCCAGCAGTGAAAATGGGAGGTACTATGGCTACACCTTC. This sequence encodes CASSENGRYYGYTF.

The rearrangement joins TRBV7-6 to TRBJ2-1; tentatively, D is TRBD1 (5 bases). Trimming left V 1 base short and J 0 bases short, with 10 bases between. The CDR3 is made up of 16 amino acids. Germline V gene data show CDR1 as SGHVS and CDR2 as FNYEAQ. The CDR3 reads CASSLGGASSYNEQFF. Here the CDR3 DNA reads TGTGCCAGCAGCTTAGGTGGGGCTAGCTCCTACAATGAGCAGTTCTTC.

J is TRBJ2-7 and V is TRBV7-2, with 9 bases aligning to TRBD1. Germline trimming cut 6 bases from V and 4 bases from J; bases unmatched to any gene: 7. The CDR3 consists of 14 residues. The V gene's germline CDR1 is SGHTA and CDR2 FQGNSA. Here the CDR3 reads CASRFTGGGYEQYF. The CDR3 DNA reads as TGTGCCAGCAGATTCACAGGGGGCGGGTACGAGCAGTACTTC. Using reference TRBV7-2 and TRBJ2-7 for the parts outside the CDR3, the full variable domain is GAGVSQSPSNKVTEKGKDVELRCDPISGHTALYWYRQSLGQGLEFLIYFQGNSAPDKSGLPSDRFSAERTGGSVSTLTIQRTQQEDSAVYLCASRFTGGGYEQYFGPGTRLTVT.

This sequence joins TRBV5-1 and TRBJ2-7; TRBD1 matches 8 bases. The CDR3 has 13 residues. The V gene's germline CDR1 is SGHRS and CDR2 YFSETQ. V was pared by 6 bases and J by 1 base, with 3 bases of the junction left unmatched. CDR3 in DNA: TGCGCCAGCACTCGGGACAGGTCCTACGAGCAGTACTTC. Translating it yields CASTRDRSYEQYF.

The J gene is TRBJ1-2, the V gene TRBV6-6; D is perhaps TRBD1 (6 bases). The CDR3 loop spans 12 amino acids. Trimming took off 5 bases at V and 8 bases at J, with 12 bases between the two ends. Germline V gene data show CDR1 as MNHNY and CDR2 as SVGAGI (reference sequence). The chain's CDR3 is CASSPTGWGYTF. CDR3 in DNA: TGTGCCAGCAGTCCTACAGGGTGGGGCTACACCTTC.

The chain links TRBV7-3 to TRBJ2-5, with 9 bases aligning to TRBD2. This CDR3 has 17 amino acids. With 2 bases clipped from V and 5 bases from J, the junction kept 12 bases outside the gene matches. Germline V gene lookup returns CDR1 SGHTA and CDR2 FQGTGA. The CDR3 coding sequence is TGTGCCAGCAGCTTATCGGCGGGGGGGCCGGGCTTCGAGACCCAGTACTTC. As protein: CASSLSAGGPGFETQYF. The variable domain in full, with the rest retrieved from reference TRBV7-3 and TRBJ2-5, is GAGVSQTPSNKVTEKGKYVELRCDPISGHTALYWYRQSLGQGPEFLIYFQGTGAADDSGLPNDRFFAVRPEGSVSTLKIQRTERGDSAVYLCASSLSAGGPGFETQYFGPGTRLLVL.

This chain links TRBV4-3 with TRBJ1-1, with a possible D match to TRBD1 (6 bases). This CDR3 contains 16 residues. V lost 0 bases, J lost 4 bases, and 15 bases lay in between. The germline CDR1 and CDR2 sequences are LGHNA and YSLEER. The CDR3 reads CASSQDLRQDGTEAFF. The CDR3 DNA follows: TGCGCCAGCAGCCAAGATTTGAGACAGGATGGCACTGAAGCTTTCTTT.

Comment on this clone: Different DNA sequences within this sample yield the same CDR3. The chain uses TRBV14 and TRBJ2-7, with D perhaps TRBD1 (6 bases). The germline V gene has CDR1 SGHDN and CDR2 FVKESK. This CDR3 is built from 15 residues. The V gene lost 0 bases and the J gene lost 5 bases, with 14 bases spanning the gap. The CDR3: CASSQDRRQGNEQYF. CDR3 coding DNA: TGTGCCAGCAGCCAAGATCGTCGGCAGGGGAACGAGCAGTACTTC.

The J gene is TRBJ1-2, the V gene TRBV9; 8 nucleotides align to TRBD1. The CDR3 runs 15 residues. V gave up 0 bases and J gave up 8 bases; unmatched junction bases: 9. Germline CDR1 SGDLS, CDR2 YYNGEE. CDR3 bases: TGTGCCAGCAGCGTAGAGCAGGGGGCGCGTTTAGGCTACACCTTC. As protein: CASSVEQGARLGYTF. The full variable domain, its missing parts supplied by reference TRBV9 and TRBJ1-2, is DSGVTQTPKHLITATGQRVTLRCSPRSGDLSVYWYQQSLDQGLQFLIQYYNGEERAKGNILERFSAQQFPDLHSELNLSSLELGDSALYFCASSVEQGARLGYTFGSGTRLTVV.